This T cell receptor beta chain originates from a study of post-analysis software for immune sequencing data. Whole-study context: The study covered relapsing-remitting, secondary progressive and progressive-relapsing courses of multiple sclerosis.

Study-wide findings and caveats: Among 5 or 6 TRBV segments more frequent in patients than controls were TRBV5-6, TRBV5-1 and TRBV20-1.

Note on this clonotype: Antigen: not known.

Germline CDR1 and CDR2: SGHKS and YYEKEE (reference sequence). The CDR3 loop spans 13 amino acids. V shed 4 bases, J shed 8 bases, and the junction held 8 bases outside the gene matches. Presence of unique molecular identifiers characterized the TCR beta cDNA libraries. TCRdb used MiXCR to reprocess the PCR reads, holding one entry per CDR3 protein. This table has roughly 730,000 distinct CDR3 sequences, 25% to 30% appearing once. Sequenced sample: blood. The chain employs TRBV5-5 and TRBJ1-2, with TRBD1 matching 7 bases. This TCR came from a girl aged 10 to 17 with multiple sclerosis. The DNA for the CDR3 is TGTGCCAGCAGCGCCGAGGGGGCGCGGGGCTACACCTTC. This gives the protein CASSAEGARGYTF.